The rows below give T cell receptor beta chains drawn from one sample of a study of tumor and adjacent non-tumor tissue in lung cancer. From the multiplex PCR reads, TCRdb called clonotypes with MiXCR, one entry per CDR3 protein. This sample carries some 120,000 distinct CDR3 sequences, over 65% of them seen once, and the ten largest clones take roughly 12%. Sequencing was done on a sample of lung tumor tissue. All receptors come from a man aged 30 to 45 with non-small cell lung cancer. Both conserved end residues are part of each CDR3. D genes are given only for firm matches. Size tells how often a clone was seen (once, few, many) or the class of an expanded clone, and some rows leave it out.

D gene: NA; clone size: many; V gene: TRBV20-1; J gene: TRBJ1-2; CDR3 DNA: TGCAGTGCTAGAGAGGTTGGGGGAGACTATGGCTACACCTTC; CDR3 protein: CSAREVGGDYGYTF
D gene: TRBD2; clone size: once; V gene: TRBV13; J gene: TRBJ2-1; CDR3 DNA: TGTACCAGCAGCTCAACAGGGACTAGCGGGACAGCCTACAATGAACAGTTCTTC; CDR3 protein: CTSSSTGTSGTAYNEQFF
D gene: NA; clone size: NA; V gene: TRBV11-2; J gene: TRBJ2-7; CDR3 DNA: TGTGCCAGTAGCTTAGATCAGCTGATAGGGCTGTCCACCTCCTTC; CDR3 protein: CASSLDQLIGLSTSF
D gene: NA; clone size: NA; V gene: TRBV6-2/TRBV6-3; J gene: TRBJ1-2; CDR3 DNA: TGTGCCAGCAGTTACTTTGGGGATGGCTACACCTTC; CDR3 protein: CASSYFGDGYTF
D gene: NA; clone size: many; V gene: TRBV29-1; J gene: TRBJ1-1; CDR3 DNA: TGCAGCGTTGAAGGTTCGGGGGTCGGCACTGAAGCTTTCTTT; CDR3 protein: CSVEGSGVGTEAFF
D gene: NA; clone size: NA; V gene: TRBV5-4; J gene: TRBJ2-1; CDR3 DNA: TGTGCTAGCAGCTTGTCGGCGGGGCAGGGGTACAGTGAGCAGTTCTTC; CDR3 protein: CASSLSAGQGYSEQFF
D gene: NA; clone size: many; V gene: TRBV20-1; J gene: TRBJ1-5; CDR3 DNA: TGCAGTGCTAGCAAGGGTGGGCAGCCCCAGCATTTT; CDR3 protein: CSASKGGQPQHF
D gene: NA; clone size: many; V gene: TRBV4-1; J gene: TRBJ2-1; CDR3 DNA: TGCGCCAGCAGCCAAGATGTACAGGGAAGTTTCTACAATGAGCAGTTCTTC; CDR3 protein: CASSQDVQGSFYNEQFF
D gene: NA; clone size: NA; V gene: TRBV11-3; J gene: TRBJ2-3; CDR3 DNA: TGTGCCAGTAGCGACCGACTAGTAAGCACTGGTACGCAGTATTTT; CDR3 protein: CASSDRLVSTGTQYF
D gene: TRBD2; clone size: NA; V gene: TRBV11-2; J gene: TRBJ2-3; CDR3 DNA: TGTGCCAGCAGGGGCGGACTAGCGGCCGGCACGGATACGCAGTATTTT; CDR3 protein: CASRGGLAAGTDTQYF
D gene: NA; clone size: NA; V gene: TRBV7-2; J gene: TRBJ2-1; CDR3 DNA: TGTGCCAGCAGCTTAGCGGGGGTCTACAATGAGCAGTTCTTC; CDR3 protein: CASSLAGVYNEQFF
D gene: TRBD2; clone size: NA; V gene: TRBV11-2; J gene: TRBJ2-2; CDR3 DNA: TGTGTCAGCAGCGGGGCCGCGGTAGTGACCAGGGAGCTGTTTTTT; CDR3 protein: CVSSGAAVVTRELFF
D gene: NA; clone size: many; V gene: TRBV11-2; J gene: TRBJ1-3; CDR3 DNA: TGTGCCAGCAGCCGAGCCCCAGGGGCTGGAAACACCATATATTTT; CDR3 protein: CASSRAPGAGNTIYF
D gene: NA; clone size: NA; V gene: TRBV5-4; J gene: TRBJ2-7; CDR3 DNA: TGTGCCAACAGCTTGTTGGGGGAGAGGGAGCAGTACTTC; CDR3 protein: CANSLLGEREQYF
D gene: TRBD2; clone size: NA; V gene: TRBV11-2; J gene: TRBJ2-1; CDR3 DNA: TGTGCAAGCGGCTTGGAGGGGACTAGCTTCTATGAGCAGTTCTTC; CDR3 protein: CASGLEGTSFYEQFF